This T cell receptor beta chain is drawn from a study of blood T cell repertoires in COVID-19. At the level of the study: Specimens from acute and convalescent COVID-19 originated in the United States, Italy and Spain. Nucleic acid was either cDNA or gDNA, and it came from T cells, B-cell-depleted T cells, or PBMCs.

Looked up from germline, CDR1 is MDHEN and CDR2 is SYDVKM. V was clipped by 2 bases and J by 2 bases, with 17 bases between them. This CDR3 contains 17 residues. Original analysis: Using reference gene primer amplification, nucleated cell counts were estimated. Assay: immunoSEQ multiplex PCR; the TCRdb copy retains only in-frame clones and omits some. The D gene and trimming were derived from the DNA, and the V and J assignments and clone size from that table. The data show just under 350,000 clones, around 90% seen once. This rearrangement joins TRBV28 to TRBJ2-3, with D tentatively TRBD2 (6 bases). Input material: peripheral blood. This clonotype was obtained from a woman under 30 who had recovered from COVID-19. The CDR3 reads CASSLTIGSGDTDTQYF. The CDR3 nucleotides read TGTGCCAGCAGTTTAACGATTGGGTCGGGGGACACAGATACGCAGTATTTT.